The 6 T cell receptor beta chains listed next were all sequenced from one sample in a study of CD8+ T cells in alopecia areata. The treatment is: oral pan-JAK inhibitor, 5-10 mg twice daily. Sequencing templates came from extracted RNA that was reverse transcribed into cDNA. Only in-frame clones appear in the TCRdb table, and some are missing; sequencing was by immunoSEQ multiplex PCR. The data contain around 140,000 clones, about 51% of them seen just once; the ten biggest clones take up more than 15%. Sample: CD8+ T cells sorted from blood, taken at week 4, from a patient treated with tofacitinib. These receptors all come from a human donor with alopecia areata.

V gene TRBV5-1 combines with J gene TRBJ1-1; no clear D gene. From germline, CDR1 is SGHRS and CDR2 YFSETQ. V shed 3 bases and J shed 2 bases, with 14 bases lying between them. The CDR3 spans 15 residues. CDR3 residues: CASSSSREANTEAFF. As DNA, the CDR3 is TGCGCCAGCAGCTCCTCCCGGGAAGCCAACACTGAAGCTTTCTTT.

The chain employs TRBV19 and TRBJ2-5; TRBD2 agrees at 10 bases. CDR1 is LNHDA and CDR2 is SQIVND in the germline V gene (reference sequence). V lost 1 base and J lost 2; bases outside the gene matches: 4. The CDR3 sequence is 16 residues long. The CDR3 nucleotides read TGTGCCAGTAGTATAGTTTGGACTAGCGGACAAGAGACCCAGTACTTC. As protein: CASSIVWTSGQETQYF.

The chain carries TRBV7-8 and TRBJ2-5, with 8 bases identical to TRBD1. The V segment lost 3 bases and the J segment 0 bases; nucleotides outside the gene matches: 9. The CDR3 consists of 17 residues. Germline values: CDR1 SGHVS, CDR2 FQNEAQ. Here the CDR3 reads CASSFPPGGPDQETQYF. For the CDR3, the DNA is TGTGCCAGCAGCTTCCCACCAGGGGGCCCCGACCAAGAGACCCAGTACTTC.

This chain connects TRBV13 to TRBJ2-3; D is unresolved. The CDR3 is made up of 13 amino acids. Looked up from germline, CDR1 is PRHDT and CDR2 is FYEKMQ (reference sequence). V dropped 1 base and J dropped 6 bases, with 8 bases sitting between them. CDR3 sequence reads: CASSLDVADTQYF. The CDR3 DNA reads as TGTGCCAGCAGCTTAGACGTTGCGGATACGCAGTATTTT.

This chain uses TRBV6-6 with TRBJ1-1; possibly TRBD1 for D (5 bases). The V gene's germline CDR1 is MNHNY and CDR2 SVGAGI (reference sequence). V lost 5 bases, J lost 8 bases, and 15 bases lay in between. CDR3 length: 13 amino acids. DNA of the CDR3: TGTGCCAGCAGTCCCCGCGGCACAGGCGAAGCTTTCTTT. The encoded protein is CASSPRGTGEAFF.

The V call is TRBV29-1, the J call TRBJ2-7; D call uncertain. CDR3 size: 13 residues. CDR1 is SQVTM, CDR2 ANQGSEA, per germline. V lost 4 bases and J lost 0, with 10 bases in between. CDR3 DNA sequence: TGCAGCGTTGTGTTTCAGAGCTCCTACGAGCAGTACTTC. This translates into CSVVFQSSYEQYF.